The entry below describes one TCR beta chain. What it recognizes is unknown. This CDR3 contains 16 residues. V was pared by 5 bases and J by 0 bases, with 14 bases between. Germline CDR1 SGHVS, CDR2 FQNEAQ. This sample was taken from a study of T cells in Graves' hyperthyroidism and ophthalmopathy. Whole-study results and caveats: From stable hyperthyroidism, ophthalmopathy was set apart by a 13 V-J model. Ophthalmopathy, which appeared later, was predicted by the model a median approximately six months before onset.

Exclusion of patients followed from uncontrolled infection, other autoimmune disease, pregnancy or lactation. Based on clinical symptoms, serum thyroxine and TRAb, thyroid ultrasound and orbital computed tomography, diagnoses were reached. RNA transcripts yielded amplified TCR beta CDR3 regions. With the HTBI primer set, the TCR CDR3 went through a first round of RT-PCR. A single record per CDR3 protein comes from TCRdb applying MiXCR to the multiplex PCR reads. This sample has 450,000 to 600,000 distinct CDR3 sequences, with just under 20% found just once. Sequencing was performed on blood. The chain employs TRBV7-8 and TRBJ2-1; D gene unclear. This sequence was found in a man in his forties or fifties with Graves' ophthalmopathy. The CDR3 here is CASSPPGVYSYNEQFF. DNA of the CDR3: TGTGCCAGCAGCCCCCCTGGGGTTTACTCCTACAATGAGCAGTTCTTC. Supplemented by reference TRBV7-8 and TRBJ2-1, the full variable domain reads GAGVSQSPRYKVAKRGQDVALRCDPISGHVSLFWYQQALGQGPEFLTYFQNEAQLDKSGLPSDRFFAERPEGSVSTLKIQRTQQEDSAVYLCASSPPGVYSYNEQFFGPGTRLTVL.